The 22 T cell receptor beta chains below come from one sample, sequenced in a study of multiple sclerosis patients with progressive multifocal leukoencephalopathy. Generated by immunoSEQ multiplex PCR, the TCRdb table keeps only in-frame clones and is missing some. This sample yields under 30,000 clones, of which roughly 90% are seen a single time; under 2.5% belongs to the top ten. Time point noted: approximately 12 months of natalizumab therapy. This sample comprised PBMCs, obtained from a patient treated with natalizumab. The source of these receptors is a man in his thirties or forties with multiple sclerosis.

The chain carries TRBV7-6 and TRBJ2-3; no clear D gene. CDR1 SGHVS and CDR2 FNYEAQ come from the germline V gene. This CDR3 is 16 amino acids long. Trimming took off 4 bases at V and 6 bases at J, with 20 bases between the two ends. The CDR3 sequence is CASSSLTSALWDTQYF. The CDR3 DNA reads TGTGCCAGCAGCTCTCTGACCTCTGCCTTGTGGGATACGCAGTATTTT.

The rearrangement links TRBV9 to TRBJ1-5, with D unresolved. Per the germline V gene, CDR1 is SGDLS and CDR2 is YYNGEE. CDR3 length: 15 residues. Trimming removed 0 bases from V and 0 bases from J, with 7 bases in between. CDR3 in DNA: TGTGCCAGCAGCGTAGCTGATAATAGCAATCAGCCCCAGCATTTT. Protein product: CASSVADNSNQPQHF.

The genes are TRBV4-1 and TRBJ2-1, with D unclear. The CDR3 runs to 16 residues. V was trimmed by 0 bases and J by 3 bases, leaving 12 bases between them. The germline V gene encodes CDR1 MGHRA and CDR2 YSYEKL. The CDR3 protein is CASSQDNLGLYNEQFF. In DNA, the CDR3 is TGCGCCAGCAGCCAAGACAATCTCGGGCTCTACAATGAGCAGTTCTTC.

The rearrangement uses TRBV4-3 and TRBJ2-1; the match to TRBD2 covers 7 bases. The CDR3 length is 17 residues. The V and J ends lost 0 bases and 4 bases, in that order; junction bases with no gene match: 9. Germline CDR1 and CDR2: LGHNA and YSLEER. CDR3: CASSQDFGSGTYNEQFF. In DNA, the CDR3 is TGCGCCAGCAGCCAAGATTTTGGGAGCGGGACGTACAATGAGCAGTTCTTC.

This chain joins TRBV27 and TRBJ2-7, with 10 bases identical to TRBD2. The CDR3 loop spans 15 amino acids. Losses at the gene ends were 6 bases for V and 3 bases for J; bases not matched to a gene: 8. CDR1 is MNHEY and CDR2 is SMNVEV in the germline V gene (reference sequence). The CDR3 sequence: CASSILAGEVYEQYF. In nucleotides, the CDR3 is TGTGCCAGCAGCATCCTAGCGGGAGAGGTCTACGAGCAGTACTTC.

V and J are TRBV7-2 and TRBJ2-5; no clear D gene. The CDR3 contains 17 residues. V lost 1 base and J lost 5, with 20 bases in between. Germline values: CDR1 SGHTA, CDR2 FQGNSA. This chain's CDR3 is CASSLDYVLGMEETQYF. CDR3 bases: TGTGCCAGCAGCTTAGATTACGTACTGGGTATGGAGGAGACCCAGTACTTC.

The CDR3 sequence: CASSPQRGAMYEQYF. As DNA, the CDR3 is TGTGCCAGCAGCCCTCAGCGGGGGGCTATGTACGAGCAGTACTTC. This sequence joins TRBV11-3 and TRBJ2-7; 9 nucleotides agree with TRBD2. After removal of 5 bases from V and 4 bases from J, the junction contained 9 bases not matched to a gene. The CDR3 totals 15 residues. Germline CDR1 is SGHNT and CDR2 is YENEEA. The full variable domain, in which reference TRBV11-3 and TRBJ2-7 provide the parts outside the CDR3, is EAGVVQSPRYKIIEKKQPVAFWCNPISGHNTLYWYLQNLGQGPELLIRYENEEAVDDSQLPKDRFSAERLKGVDSTLKIQPAELGDSAVYLCASSPQRGAMYEQYFGPGTRLTVT.

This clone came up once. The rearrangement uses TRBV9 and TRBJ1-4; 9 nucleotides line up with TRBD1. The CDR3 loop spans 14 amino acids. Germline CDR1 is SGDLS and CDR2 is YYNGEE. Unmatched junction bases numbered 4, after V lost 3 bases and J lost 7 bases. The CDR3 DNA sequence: TGTGCCAGCAGCGCAGGGACAGGGACTGAAAAACTGTTTTTT. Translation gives CASSAGTGTEKLFF.

CDR3 in amino acids: CASSFRGQSTDTQYF. Written as DNA, the CDR3 is TGTGCCAGCAGCTTTAGGGGACAGAGCACAGATACGCAGTATTTT. This chain joins TRBV7-2 and TRBJ2-3, with 7 bases aligning to TRBD1. Germline CDR1 SGHTA, CDR2 FQGNSA. The CDR3 runs 15 residues. V lost 3 bases and J lost 0; bases outside the gene matches: 3.

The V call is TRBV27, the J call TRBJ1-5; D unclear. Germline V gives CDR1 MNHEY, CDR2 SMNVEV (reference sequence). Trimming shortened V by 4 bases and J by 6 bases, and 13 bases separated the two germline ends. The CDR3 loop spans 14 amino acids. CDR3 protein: CASSYAGVGQPQHF. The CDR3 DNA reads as TGTGCCAGCAGTTACGCCGGGGTGGGTCAGCCCCAGCATTTT.

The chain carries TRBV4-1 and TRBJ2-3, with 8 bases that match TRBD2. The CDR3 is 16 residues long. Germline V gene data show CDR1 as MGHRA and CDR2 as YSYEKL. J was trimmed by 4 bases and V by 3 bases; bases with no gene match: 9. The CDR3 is CASSHHGTRGPDTQYF. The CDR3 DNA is TGCGCCAGCAGCCATCACGGGACTAGAGGGCCAGATACGCAGTATTTT.

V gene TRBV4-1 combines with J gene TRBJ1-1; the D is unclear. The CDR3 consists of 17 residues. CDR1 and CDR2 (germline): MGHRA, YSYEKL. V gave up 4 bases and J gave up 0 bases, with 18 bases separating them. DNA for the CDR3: TGCGCCAGCAGCCTATACACCCCTCCGGGCGTGAACACTGAAGCTTTCTTT. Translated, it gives CASSLYTPPGVNTEAFF.

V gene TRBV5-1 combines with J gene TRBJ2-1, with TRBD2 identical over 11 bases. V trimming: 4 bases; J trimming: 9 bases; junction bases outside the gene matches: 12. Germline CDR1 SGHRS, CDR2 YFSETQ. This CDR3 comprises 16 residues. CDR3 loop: CASSAATSGITGEQFF. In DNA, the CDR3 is TGCGCCAGCAGCGCGGCGACTAGCGGGATAACGGGTGAGCAGTTCTTC.

CDR3 in amino acids: CASSLNHGVNTEAFF. The CDR3 nucleotides are TGTGCCAGCAGCTTAAATCATGGCGTAAACACTGAAGCTTTCTTT. V gene TRBV7-3 combines with J gene TRBJ1-1; D gene ambiguous. Trimming removed 1 base from V and 2 bases from J, with 11 bases in between. The CDR3 length is 15 residues. CDR1 and CDR2 from the germline V gene are SGHTA and FQGTGA. Full variable domain (missing parts from reference TRBV7-3 and TRBJ1-1): GAGVSQTPSNKVTEKGKYVELRCDPISGHTALYWYRQSLGQGPEFLIYFQGTGAADDSGLPNDRFFAVRPEGSVSTLKIQRTERGDSAVYLCASSLNHGVNTEAFFGQGTRLTVV.

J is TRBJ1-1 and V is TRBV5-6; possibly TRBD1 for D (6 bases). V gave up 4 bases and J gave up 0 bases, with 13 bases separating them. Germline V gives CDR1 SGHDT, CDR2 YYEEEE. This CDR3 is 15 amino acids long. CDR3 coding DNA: TGTGCCAGCAGCCCGGAAGGACAGCTGAACACTGAAGCTTTCTTT. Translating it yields CASSPEGQLNTEAFF.

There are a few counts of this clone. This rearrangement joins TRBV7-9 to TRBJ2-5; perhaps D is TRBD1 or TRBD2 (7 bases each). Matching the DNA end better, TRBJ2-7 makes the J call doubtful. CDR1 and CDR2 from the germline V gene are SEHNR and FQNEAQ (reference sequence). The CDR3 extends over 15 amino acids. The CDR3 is CASSYNQQGRGEQYF. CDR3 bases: TGTGCCAGCAGTTATAATCAACAGGGGAGGGGCGAGCAGTACTTC.

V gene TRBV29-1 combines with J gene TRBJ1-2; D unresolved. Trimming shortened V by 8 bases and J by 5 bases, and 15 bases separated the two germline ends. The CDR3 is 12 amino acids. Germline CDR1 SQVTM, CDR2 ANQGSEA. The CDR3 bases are TGCAGCATTGGGCTCACCCGATATGGCTACACCTTC. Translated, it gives CSIGLTRYGYTF.

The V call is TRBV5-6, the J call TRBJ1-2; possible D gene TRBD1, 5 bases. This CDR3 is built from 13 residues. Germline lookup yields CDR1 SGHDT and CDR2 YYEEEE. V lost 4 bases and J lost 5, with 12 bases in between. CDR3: CASSPGWGYGYTF. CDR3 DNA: TGTGCCAGCAGCCCTGGCTGGGGGTATGGCTACACCTTC.

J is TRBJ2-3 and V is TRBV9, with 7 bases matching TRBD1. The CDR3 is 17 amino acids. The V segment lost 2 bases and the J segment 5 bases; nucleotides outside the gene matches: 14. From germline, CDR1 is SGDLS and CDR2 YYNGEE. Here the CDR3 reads CASSVSQGVLGQDTQYF. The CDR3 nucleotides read TGTGCCAGCAGCGTTAGTCAGGGGGTCCTTGGACAAGATACGCAGTATTTT. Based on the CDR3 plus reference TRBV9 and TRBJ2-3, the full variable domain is DSGVTQTPKHLITATGQRVTLRCSPRSGDLSVYWYQQSLDQGLQFLIQYYNGEERAKGNILERFSAQQFPDLHSELNLSSLELGDSALYFCASSVSQGVLGQDTQYFGPGTRLTVL.

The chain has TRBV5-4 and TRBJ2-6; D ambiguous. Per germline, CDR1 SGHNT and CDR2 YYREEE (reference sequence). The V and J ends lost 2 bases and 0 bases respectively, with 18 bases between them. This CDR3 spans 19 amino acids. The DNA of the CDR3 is TGTGCCAGCAGCTTCGTCTTTGACCCTAGGCGCTCTGGGGCCAACGTCCTGACTTTC. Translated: CASSFVFDPRRSGANVLTF. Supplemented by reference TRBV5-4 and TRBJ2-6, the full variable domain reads ETGVTQSPTHLIKTRGQQVTLRCSSQSGHNTVSWYQQALGQGPQFIFQYYREEENGRGNFPPRFSGLQFPNYSSELNVNALELDDSALYLCASSFVFDPRRSGANVLTFGAGSRLTVL.

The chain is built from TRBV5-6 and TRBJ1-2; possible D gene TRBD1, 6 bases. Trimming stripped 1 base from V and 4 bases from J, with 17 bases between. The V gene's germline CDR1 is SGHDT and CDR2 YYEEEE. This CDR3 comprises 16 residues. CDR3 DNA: TGTGCCAGCAGCTTGTTGGGACAACTGCAGGGCTATGGCTACACCTTC. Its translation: CASSLLGQLQGYGYTF.

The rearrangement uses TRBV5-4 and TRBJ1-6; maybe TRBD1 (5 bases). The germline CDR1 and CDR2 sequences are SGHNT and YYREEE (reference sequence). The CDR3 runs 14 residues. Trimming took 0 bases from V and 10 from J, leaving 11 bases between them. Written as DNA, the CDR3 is TGTGCCAGCAGCTTGGATGGGGGAGGATCACCCCTCCACTTT. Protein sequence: CASSLDGGGSPLHF.